A single sample gave rise to the 22 T cell receptor beta chains below, sequenced in a study of radiotherapy plus CTLA-4 blockade in lung cancer. Here immunoSEQ multiplex PCR was the method, and the copy in TCRdb shows in-frame clones only, minus some. The data contain approximately 100,000 clones, 85% of them singletons. Sequences were derived from peripheral blood, sampled from a patient treated with radiotherapy plus ipilimumab. The receptors stem from a human donor with non-small cell lung cancer that progressed on radiotherapy plus ipilimumab. Some clones in this sample may be carry-over from other donors' samples.

The rearrangement uses TRBV27 and TRBJ2-1; D remains ambiguous. CDR1 is MNHEY and CDR2 is SMNVEV in the germline V gene (reference sequence). The CDR3 covers 15 residues. V lost 4 bases to trimming and J lost 0 bases, with 10 bases between them. Here the CDR3 DNA reads TGTGCCAGCAGTTCCTCTGGGGACTCCTACAATGAGCAGTTCTTC. This codes for CASSSSGDSYNEQFF.

The chain has TRBV7-9 and TRBJ1-3; TRBD1 matches at 11 bases. CDR1 is SEHNR, CDR2 FQNEAQ, per germline (reference sequence). This CDR3 has 16 residues. V lost 5 bases, J lost 5 bases, and 8 bases stayed unmatched. The chain's CDR3 is CASSPEGTGGRNTIYF. The CDR3, as DNA: TGTGCCAGCAGCCCAGAGGGGACAGGGGGTCGAAACACCATATATTTT.

This clone was counted between two and nine times. The chain couples TRBV7-2 to TRBJ1-6; D ambiguous. Deletions cut 1 base from V and 14 bases from J, with 15 bases between. Per the germline V gene, CDR1 is SGHTA and CDR2 is FQGNSA. CDR3 size: 14 residues. CDR3 bases: TGTGCCAGCAGCTTAGTGAGCTCAAGACGGGCCCTCCACTTT. Translation: CASSLVSSRRALHF.

The chain recombines TRBV5-1 with TRBJ2-1; 10 bases agree with TRBD2. The CDR3 has 16 residues. From germline, CDR1 is SGHRS and CDR2 YFSETQ. The V segment lost 3 bases and the J segment 7 bases; nucleotides outside the gene matches: 10. The CDR3 reads CASSSLAGERGNEQFF. DNA of the CDR3: TGCGCCAGCAGCTCTCTAGCGGGGGAGCGGGGGAATGAGCAGTTCTTC.

This clone was seen just once. The chain employs TRBV5-4 and TRBJ2-2, with 10 bases aligning to TRBD1. The CDR3 contains 14 residues. Germline V gene data show CDR1 as SGHNT and CDR2 as YYREEE (reference sequence). V dropped 4 bases and J dropped 4; count of bases not matched to a gene: 1. CDR3 nucleotide sequence: TGTGCCAGCAGCGGGACAGGGGCCACCGGGGAGCTGTTTTTT. This translates into CASSGTGATGELFF.

The chain uses TRBV13 and TRBJ1-2, with D perhaps matching TRBD1 (6 bases). In germline, CDR1 is PRHDT, CDR2 FYEKMQ (reference sequence). Trimming took 5 bases from V and 7 from J, leaving 17 bases between them. CDR3 length: 14 residues. This chain's CDR3 is CASSLTTGASGYTF. CDR3 in DNA: TGTGCCAGCAGCCTGACGACGGGGGCTAGTGGCTACACCTTC.

The gene calls are TRBV6-4 and TRBJ2-1; D unclear. With 2 bases removed from V and 4 bases from J, the gap between germline ends came to 6 bases. The CDR3 consists of 13 residues. From germline, CDR1 is MRHNA and CDR2 SNTAGT. CDR3 nucleotide sequence: TGTGCCAGCAGTGACAACAGTTACAATGAGCAGTTCTTC. Translated, it gives CASSDNSYNEQFF.

V gene TRBV6-6 combines with J gene TRBJ2-1; D remains ambiguous. The CDR3 spans 14 residues. The germline CDR1 and CDR2 sequences are MNHNY and SVGAGI (reference sequence). Trimming pared 0 bases from V and 8 bases from J, leaving 11 bases between. The CDR3 nucleotides are TGTGCCAGCAGTTACTCCGATGGGTGGGATGAGCAGTTCTTC. Translation: CASSYSDGWDEQFF.

The chain is built from TRBV15 and TRBJ1-5; D is ambiguous. There are 15 residues in the CDR3. Germline values: CDR1 LNHNV, CDR2 YYDKDF (reference sequence). V was shortened by 0 bases and J by 6 bases, with 12 bases between the two germline ends. The CDR3 region has the DNA TGTGCCACCAGCAGAGACAGTTTAGGGCCTCAGCCCCAGCATTTT. Amino acids: CATSRDSLGPQPQHF.

The V gene is TRBV29-1, the J gene TRBJ1-5; D gene unclear. The germline gives CDR1 SQVTM, CDR2 ANQGSEA. There are 13 residues in the CDR3. The CDR3 bases are TGCAGTGTATCCTACATCCTCAATCAGCCCCAGCATTTT. This codes for CSVSYILNQPQHF.

The chain recombines TRBV6-5 with TRBJ2-1, with 8 bases lining up with TRBD1. The germline gives CDR1 MNHEY, CDR2 SVGAGI. Trimming cost V 2 bases and J 9 bases; bases outside gene matches: 3. The CDR3 is 13 residues long. This CDR3 reads CASSYPGQGEQFF. The CDR3, as DNA: TGTGCCAGCAGTTACCCCGGACAGGGTGAGCAGTTCTTC.

The rearrangement uses TRBV5-5 and TRBJ1-1, with D unresolved. V was trimmed by 2 bases and J by 0 bases, leaving 14 bases between them. This CDR3 contains 16 residues. Germline V CDR1 and CDR2: SGHKS, YYEKEE (reference sequence). CDR3 sequence: CASSLLRLNMNTEAFF. The CDR3, as DNA: TGTGCCAGCAGCTTACTCAGGCTCAACATGAACACTGAAGCTTTCTTT.

The chain uses TRBV6-1 and TRBJ2-7; TRBD1 is a possible D gene (6 bases). Germline CDR1 reads MNHNS; CDR2 reads SASEGT. The V end was cut by 5 bases, the J end by 1 base, with 9 bases between. The CDR3 consists of 13 residues. The CDR3 loop is CASSSTGSYEQYF. For the CDR3, the DNA is TGTGCCAGCAGTTCGACAGGTTCCTACGAGCAGTACTTC.

The V gene is TRBV7-2, the J gene TRBJ2-7; TRBD1 matches 8 bases. J was trimmed by 3 bases and V by 4 bases; bases with no gene match: 14. Germline V gene data show CDR1 as SGHTA and CDR2 as FQGNSA. The CDR3 has 17 amino acids. The CDR3 loop is CASSSPLGQVLVYEQYF. The CDR3 coding sequence is TGTGCCAGCAGCTCCCCCCTGGGACAGGTTTTAGTCTACGAGCAGTACTTC.

The J gene is TRBJ1-2, the V gene TRBV7-3, with 10 bases identical to TRBD1. The CDR3 is 15 amino acids. Germline CDR1 reads SGHTA; CDR2 reads FQGTGA. V gave up 4 bases and J gave up 6 bases; unmatched junction bases: 8. CDR3 DNA: TGTGCCAGCAGCTCAACCGGGACAGGGGAAGATGGCTACACCTTC. Encoded protein: CASSSTGTGEDGYTF. The full variable domain, in which reference TRBV7-3 and TRBJ1-2 provide the parts outside the CDR3, is GAGVSQTPSNKVTEKGKYVELRCDPISGHTALYWYRQSLGQGPEFLIYFQGTGAADDSGLPNDRFFAVRPEGSVSTLKIQRTERGDSAVYLCASSSTGTGEDGYTFGSGTRLTVV.

This rearrangement joins TRBV4-2 to TRBJ2-7; TRBD2 matches at 13 bases. J was trimmed by 6 bases and V by 3 bases; bases with no gene match: 8. The CDR3 consists of 16 residues. The germline V gene has CDR1 LGHNA and CDR2 YNFKEQ. The CDR3 here is CASSHQLAGGPVEQYF. In DNA, the CDR3 is TGTGCCAGCAGCCATCAACTAGCGGGGGGGCCGGTCGAGCAGTACTTC.

The rearrangement uses TRBV7-2 and TRBJ2-3; D possibly corresponds to TRBD1 (6 bases). CDR3 length equals 13 residues. Germline CDR1 reads SGHTA; CDR2 reads FQGNSA. Trimming shortened V by 1 base and J by 6 bases, and 8 bases separated the two germline ends. CDR3 DNA: TGTGCCAGCAGCTTAGAGGGGGTGGATACGCAGTATTTT. It specifies CASSLEGVDTQYF. Variable domain in full (rest from reference TRBV7-2 and TRBJ2-3): GAGVSQSPSNKVTEKGKDVELRCDPISGHTALYWYRQSLGQGLEFLIYFQGNSAPDKSGLPSDRFSAERTGGSVSTLTIQRTQQEDSAVYLCASSLEGVDTQYFGPGTRLTVL.

This clone appeared once. The chain links TRBV7-2 to TRBJ2-7; D ambiguous. Germline CDR1 and CDR2: SGHTA and FQGNSA. V lost 1 base and J lost 2, with 9 bases in between. This CDR3 contains 14 residues. CDR3 nucleotide sequence: TGTGCCAGCAGCTTAGGAACGGTTCCCTACGAGCAGTACTTC. It translates to CASSLGTVPYEQYF. Full variable domain (outside the CDR3, taken from reference TRBV7-2 and TRBJ2-7): GAGVSQSPSNKVTEKGKDVELRCDPISGHTALYWYRQSLGQGLEFLIYFQGNSAPDKSGLPSDRFSAERTGGSVSTLTIQRTQQEDSAVYLCASSLGTVPYEQYFGPGTRLTVT.

This clone was seen a few times. The rearrangement links TRBV9 to TRBJ2-1; D gene ambiguous. Trimming stripped 4 bases from V and 6 bases from J, with 14 bases between. The CDR3 is made up of 14 amino acids. Germline V gene data show CDR1 as SGDLS and CDR2 as YYNGEE. The CDR3 DNA reads as TGTGCCAGCAGCCCTCGACCCGACCCCAATGAGCAGTTCTTC. It codes for CASSPRPDPNEQFF.

V gene TRBV27 combines with J gene TRBJ1-6, with 9 positions matching TRBD1. The CDR3 consists of 15 residues. Unmatched junction bases numbered 5, after V lost 3 bases and J lost 8 bases. Per germline, CDR1 MNHEY and CDR2 SMNVEV (reference sequence). CDR3 residues: CASSFEDRGYSPLHF. CDR3 nucleotide sequence: TGTGCCAGCAGTTTCGAGGACAGGGGATATTCACCCCTCCACTTT.

This clone was seen only once. The rearrangement joins TRBV11-2 to TRBJ2-7; 8 positions agree with TRBD2. V was clipped by 1 base and J by 4 bases; unmatched bases: 3. Germline lookup yields CDR1 SGHAT and CDR2 FQNNGV. The CDR3 is 14 amino acids. The CDR3 DNA reads as TGTGCCAGCAGCTTAGCGGGAGGGCGATACGAGCAGTACTTC. This codes for CASSLAGGRYEQYF. Supplemented by reference TRBV11-2 and TRBJ2-7, the full variable domain reads EAGVAQSPRYKIIEKRQSVAFWCNPISGHATLYWYQQILGQGPKLLIQFQNNGVVDDSQLPKDRFSAERLKGVDSTLKIQPAKLEDSAVYLCASSLAGGRYEQYFGPGTRLTVT.

This rearrangement joins TRBV9 to TRBJ1-4; perhaps TRBD1 as D (6 bases). V was pared by 5 bases and J by 7 bases, with 15 bases between. The CDR3 consists of 14 residues. Germline V gives CDR1 SGDLS, CDR2 YYNGEE. This chain's CDR3 is CASSESGAVEKLFF. The DNA of the CDR3 is TGTGCCAGCAGTGAGTCGGGGGCGGTTGAAAAACTGTTTTTT. The full variable domain, its missing parts supplied by reference TRBV9 and TRBJ1-4, is DSGVTQTPKHLITATGQRVTLRCSPRSGDLSVYWYQQSLDQGLQFLIQYYNGEERAKGNILERFSAQQFPDLHSELNLSSLELGDSALYFCASSESGAVEKLFFGSGTQLSVL.